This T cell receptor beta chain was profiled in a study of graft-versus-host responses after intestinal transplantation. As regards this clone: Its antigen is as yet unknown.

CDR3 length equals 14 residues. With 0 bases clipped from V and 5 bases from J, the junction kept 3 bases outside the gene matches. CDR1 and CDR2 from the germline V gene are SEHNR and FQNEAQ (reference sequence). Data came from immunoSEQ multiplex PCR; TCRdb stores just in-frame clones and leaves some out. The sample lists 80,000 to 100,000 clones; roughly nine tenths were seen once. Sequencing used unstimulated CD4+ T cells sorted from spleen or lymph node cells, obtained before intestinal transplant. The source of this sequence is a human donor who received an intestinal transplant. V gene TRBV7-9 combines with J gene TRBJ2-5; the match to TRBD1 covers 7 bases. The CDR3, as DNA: TGTGCCAGCAGCTTAGCACAGGGGCCGGAGACCCAGTACTTC. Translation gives CASSLAQGPETQYF. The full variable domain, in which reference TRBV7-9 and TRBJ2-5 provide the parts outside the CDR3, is DTGVSQNPRHKITKRGQNVTFRCDPISEHNRLYWYRQTLGQGPEFLTYFQNEAQLEKSRLLSDRFSAERPKGSFSTLEIQRTEQGDSAMYLCASSLAQGPETQYFGPGTRLLVL.